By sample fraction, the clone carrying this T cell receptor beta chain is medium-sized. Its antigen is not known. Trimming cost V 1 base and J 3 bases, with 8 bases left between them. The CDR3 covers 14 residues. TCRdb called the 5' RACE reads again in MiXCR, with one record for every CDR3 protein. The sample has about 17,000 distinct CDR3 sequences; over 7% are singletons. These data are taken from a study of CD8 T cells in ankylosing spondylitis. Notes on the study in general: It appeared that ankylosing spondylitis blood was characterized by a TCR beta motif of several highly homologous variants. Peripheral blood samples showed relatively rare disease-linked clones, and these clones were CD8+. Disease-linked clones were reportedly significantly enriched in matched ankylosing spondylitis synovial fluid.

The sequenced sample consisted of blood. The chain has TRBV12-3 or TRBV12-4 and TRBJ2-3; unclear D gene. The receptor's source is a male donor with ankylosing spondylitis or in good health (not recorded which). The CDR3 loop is CASSLGLGTDTQYF. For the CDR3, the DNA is TGTGCCAGCAGTTTAGGGCTGGGGACAGATACGCAGTATTTT.